Each of the 27 T cell receptor beta chains below was sequenced from the same sample in a study of shared clonotypes between healthy human individuals. Sequenced by immunoSEQ multiplex PCR; TCRdb stores in-frame clones only, minus some. The sample lists approximately 440,000 clones, 75% to 80% occurring once. The source material was PBMCs. These receptors were taken from a woman in her 40s in good health. Some clones in this sample may be carry-over from other donors' samples.

Points on this clone: A far larger clone is just one base off, so this is likely a read error. The genes are TRBV7-2 and TRBJ1-1; D is uncertain. The V gene lost 6 bases and the J gene lost 4 bases, with 12 bases spanning the gap. In germline, CDR1 is SGHTA, CDR2 FQGNSA. The CDR3 contains 13 residues. The CDR3: CASRSESPTEAFF. The CDR3 DNA follows: TGTGCCAGCAGATCCGAGTCCCCCACTGAAGCTTTCTTT.

This rearrangement joins TRBV4-1 to TRBJ1-5; D ambiguous. The CDR3 sequence is 14 residues long. V was clipped by 4 bases and J by 6 bases, with 13 bases between them. Germline lookup yields CDR1 MGHRA and CDR2 YSYEKL. As DNA, the CDR3 is TGCGCCAGCAGCCTCGCGGTCCGGGGTCAGCCCCAGCATTTT. Its protein product is CASSLAVRGQPQHF.

The CDR3 is CASSGQRQGFSGNTIYF. CDR3 coding DNA: TGTGCCAGCAGCGGGCAACGACAGGGATTTTCTGGAAACACCATATATTTT. The genes are TRBV5-6 and TRBJ1-3; 7 nucleotides match TRBD1. CDR1 is SGHDT and CDR2 is YYEEEE in the germline V gene. Trimming cost V 4 bases and J 1 base; bases outside gene matches: 11. The CDR3 consists of 17 residues.

This chain joins TRBV28 and TRBJ2-1; possibly TRBD2 for D (5 bases). V shed 7 bases and J shed 5 bases, with 15 bases lying between them. CDR3 size: 14 residues. Germline lookup yields CDR1 MDHEN and CDR2 SYDVKM. Here the CDR3 reads CASTTAGEHNEQFF. The CDR3 DNA is TGTGCCAGCACCACCGCCGGGGAGCACAATGAGCAGTTCTTC.

The rearrangement joins TRBV29-1 to TRBJ1-2, with D possibly matching TRBD1 (5 bases). The V gene's germline CDR1 is SQVTM and CDR2 ANQGSEA. CDR3 length: 13 residues. With 0 bases removed from V and 8 bases from J, the gap between germline ends came to 13 bases. For the CDR3, the DNA is TGCAGCGTTGAAGATGCGGGACCGGGGGGCTACACCTTC. Its protein product is CSVEDAGPGGYTF.

V and J are TRBV27 and TRBJ2-7; TRBD2 agrees at 14 bases. V gave up 5 bases and J gave up 3 bases; unmatched junction bases: 6. The CDR3 is made up of 16 amino acids. Germline lookup yields CDR1 MNHEY and CDR2 SMNVEV (reference sequence). The CDR3 here is CASSPTGLAGDYEQYF. The DNA for the CDR3 is TGTGCCAGCAGTCCGACGGGACTAGCGGGAGACTACGAGCAGTACTTC.

In its sample, this clone was seen a few times. This chain connects TRBV27 to TRBJ1-5; TRBD1 matches at 8 bases. V shed 7 bases and J 2 bases; nucleotides not matched to a gene: 7. The CDR3 contains 15 residues. Per germline, CDR1 MNHEY and CDR2 SMNVEV (reference sequence). CDR3 bases: TGTGCCAGCACTGCGACAGGGGATGGCAATCAGCCCCAGCATTTT. Translation: CASTATGDGNQPQHF.

CDR3 region: CASAVAGSYEQYF. CDR3 bases: TGTGCCAGCGCTGTGGCAGGGAGTTATGAGCAGTACTTC. The chain joins TRBV7-3 to TRBJ2-7; D may match TRBD1 or TRBD2 (5 bases each). The V and J ends lost 8 bases and 7 bases respectively, with 18 bases between them. The CDR3 is 13 amino acids. CDR1 and CDR2 from the germline V gene are SGHTA and FQGTGA.

This clone was seen just once. CDR3 DNA sequence: TGCGCCAGCAGCCAAGAAGACTCGCCGCAGTATTTT. It specifies CASSQEDSPQYF. The chain has TRBV4-3 and TRBJ2-3; D not certain. CDR3 length: 12 amino acids. Looked up from germline, CDR1 is LGHNA and CDR2 is YSLEER. V dropped 0 bases and J dropped 10 bases, with 8 bases sitting between them.

The chain employs TRBV29-1 and TRBJ1-1, with TRBD1 matching 9 bases. With V trimmed by 1 base and J by 3 bases, 12 bases remained unmatched. CDR3 length: 17 residues. Germline CDR1 is SQVTM and CDR2 is ANQGSEA. As DNA, the CDR3 is TGCAGCGTTGAAGGGAACCGACTACAGGGGGCGGACACTGAAGCTTTCTTT. Its protein product is CSVEGNRLQGADTEAFF.

The rearrangement joins TRBV2 to TRBJ2-7; D gene uncertain. Trimming stripped 6 bases from V and 6 bases from J, with 9 bases between. This CDR3 spans 11 amino acids. The germline V gene encodes CDR1 SNHLY and CDR2 FYNNEI. CDR3 loop: CASSPGSEQYF. CDR3 nucleotide sequence: TGTGCCAGCAGCCCTGGGTCCGAGCAGTACTTC.

This clone was observed a few times. Mismatch with germline at one junction end may stem from a read error. V is TRBV18 and J is TRBJ2-5, with D possibly matching TRBD2 (6 bases). The J call may be faulty, since TRBJ2-7 better matches the DNA end. Germline V CDR1 and CDR2: KGHSH, LQKENI. This CDR3 has 19 residues. Here the CDR3 DNA reads TGTGCCAGCGCACCCGAAAAGTGGGGGGTAAAACAGTTCCCCTACGAGCAGTACTTC. Its translation: CASAPEKWGVKQFPYEQYF.

J is TRBJ2-1 and V is TRBV27; no firm D call. This CDR3 has 16 residues. Trimming took off 4 bases at V and 2 bases at J, with 15 bases between the two ends. Germline CDR1 MNHEY, CDR2 SMNVEV (reference sequence). The CDR3 nucleotides read TGTGCCAGCAGTTCGTCGACTGGGCTCCCCTACAATGAGCAGTTCTTC. This sequence encodes CASSSSTGLPYNEQFF.

The gene calls are TRBV27 and TRBJ1-3; TRBD1 might be the D (6 bases). This CDR3 spans 14 amino acids. Germline V CDR1 and CDR2: MNHEY, SMNVEV (reference sequence). V shed 6 bases and J shed 6 bases, with 15 bases lying between them. The CDR3 DNA follows: TGTGCCAGCAGCTTGGGCCGGGGGGCAAACACCATATATTTT. It translates to CASSLGRGANTIYF.

In its sample, this clone was seen many times. The gene calls are TRBV27 and TRBJ1-6, with 9 bases fitting TRBD1. CDR1 is MNHEY, CDR2 SMNVEV, per germline (reference sequence). This CDR3 has 14 residues. The J segment lost 9 bases and the V segment lost 7 bases, leaving 7 bases of the junction unmatched. In DNA form, the CDR3 reads TGTGCCAGCAACCAACAGGGGGCAATTTCACCCCTCCACTTT. It translates to CASNQQGAISPLHF.

This chain connects TRBV28 to TRBJ2-5; D unclear. The CDR3 is made up of 14 amino acids. The germline gives CDR1 MDHEN, CDR2 SYDVKM. With 6 bases removed from V and 7 bases from J, the gap between germline ends came to 18 bases. CDR3 amino acids: CASSDPGHSGTQYF. CDR3 nucleotides: TGTGCCAGCAGCGATCCGGGCCACTCAGGGACCCAGTACTTC.

The V call is TRBV5-4, the J call TRBJ2-2; D ambiguous. Trimming cost V 0 bases and J 0 bases, with 9 bases left between them. Per the germline V gene, CDR1 is SGHNT and CDR2 is YYREEE (reference sequence). The CDR3 is made up of 16 amino acids. The CDR3 sequence: CASSLDGPPNTGELFF. The CDR3 DNA sequence: TGTGCCAGCAGCTTGGACGGCCCTCCGAACACCGGGGAGCTGTTTTTT. The full variable domain, with the rest looked up from reference TRBV5-4 and TRBJ2-2, is ETGVTQSPTHLIKTRGQQVTLRCSSQSGHNTVSWYQQALGQGPQFIFQYYREEENGRGNFPPRFSGLQFPNYSSELNVNALELDDSALYLCASSLDGPPNTGELFFGEGSRLTVL.

Turning to this clone: A read error likely explains this, since a far larger clone differs by one base. This chain uses TRBV11-2 with TRBJ1-1; no definite D call. There are 14 residues in the CDR3. Per germline, CDR1 SGHAT and CDR2 FQNNGV. The CDR3 here is CASSPPLGNTEASF. The DNA for the CDR3 is TGTGCCAGCAGCCCCCCCCTAGGGAACACTGAAGCTTCCTTT.

The chain uses TRBV20-1 and TRBJ2-3, with D uncertain. Looked up from germline, CDR1 is DFQATT and CDR2 is SNEGSKA (reference sequence). V lost 6 bases to trimming and J lost 3 bases, with 7 bases between them. The CDR3 contains 11 residues. The CDR3 region is CSATVTDTQYF. The CDR3 bases are TGCAGTGCCACCGTGACAGATACGCAGTATTTT.

This chain uses TRBV5-1 with TRBJ2-7, with D unclear. V shed 0 bases and J shed 4 bases, with 11 bases lying between them. This CDR3 is built from 14 residues. The germline V gene has CDR1 SGHRS and CDR2 YFSETQ. CDR3 sequence: CASSLAGHPYEQYF. The DNA of the CDR3 is TGCGCCAGCAGCTTGGCCGGCCACCCGTACGAGCAGTACTTC.

The chain couples TRBV29-1 to TRBJ1-1; TRBD1 is a possible D gene (5 bases). The length of the CDR3 is 13 residues. Germline V gene sequence: CDR1 SQVTM, CDR2 ANQGSEA. The V gene lost 3 bases and the J gene lost 4 bases, with 12 bases spanning the gap. The CDR3, as DNA: TGCAGCGTTGAGTCAGGGATTGGCACTGAAGCTTTCTTT. Residues: CSVESGIGTEAFF. Full variable domain (remainder filled in from reference TRBV29-1 and TRBJ1-1): SAVISQKPSRDICQRGTSLTIQCQVDSQVTMMFWYRQQPGQSLTLIATANQGSEATYESGFVIDKFPISRPNLTFSTLTVSNMSPEDSSIYLCSVESGIGTEAFFGQGTRLTVV.

The chain combines TRBV11-2 with TRBJ2-5; 10 positions match TRBD2. V was pared by 5 bases and J by 7 bases, with 7 bases of the junction left unmatched. There are 14 residues in the CDR3. The germline CDR1 and CDR2 sequences are SGHAT and FQNNGV. CDR3 sequence: CASSLSSGSATQYF. Here the CDR3 DNA reads TGTGCCAGCAGCCTTTCTAGCGGGAGTGCGACCCAGTACTTC.

The V gene is TRBV11-2, the J gene TRBJ1-4; weak D call: TRBD1 (5 bases). V was shortened by 1 base and J by 3 bases, with 18 bases between the two germline ends. This CDR3 region has 18 residues. In germline, CDR1 is SGHAT, CDR2 FQNNGV. Here the CDR3 reads CASSLGFVREIANEKLFF. CDR3 DNA: TGTGCCAGCAGCTTAGGATTTGTCAGGGAGATAGCTAATGAAAAACTGTTTTTT.

The chain carries TRBV23-1 and TRBJ1-2; 9 nucleotides match TRBD1. TRBV23-1 carries the ORF label, with uncertain function. This CDR3 contains 18 residues. The trim removed 2 bases at V and 0 bases at J, leaving 10 bases unmatched. The CDR3 coding sequence is TGCGCCAGCAGTCAACCGAAGTCGACAGGGGGTCCTAACTATGGCTACACCTTC. It is translated as CASSQPKSTGGPNYGYTF.

The genes are TRBV9 and TRBJ2-5; 10 bases are shared with TRBD2. This CDR3 is 15 amino acids long. The germline V gene has CDR1 SGDLS and CDR2 YYNGEE. Losses at the gene ends were 0 bases for V and 3 bases for J; bases not matched to a gene: 2. The CDR3 loop is CASSVAGLAEETQYF. The CDR3 DNA follows: TGTGCCAGCAGCGTAGCTGGACTAGCGGAAGAGACCCAGTACTTC.

This clone was seen just once. The V gene is TRBV7-9, the J gene TRBJ1-1; TRBD1 matches 10 bases. Germline V gives CDR1 SEHNR, CDR2 FQNEAQ (reference sequence). The CDR3 length is 13 residues. J gave up 5 bases and V 5 bases, and 2 bases lay outside the gene matches. The CDR3 here is CASSGQGGTEAFF. CDR3 DNA: TGTGCCAGCAGCGGACAGGGGGGGACTGAAGCTTTCTTT.

This clone has ten or more counts. This chain uses TRBV6-5 with TRBJ2-7; D might be TRBD1 (6 bases). From germline, CDR1 is MNHEY and CDR2 SVGAGI. The CDR3 has 15 residues. The V end lost 0 bases, the J end lost 2 bases, and 11 bases lay between the germline ends. CDR3 sequence reads: CASSYSETGAYEQYF. CDR3 nucleotides: TGTGCCAGCAGTTACTCTGAGACAGGAGCCTACGAGCAGTACTTC.